A single sample gave rise to the 6 T cell receptor beta chains below, sequenced in a study of blood T cell repertoires in COVID-19. Method: immunoSEQ multiplex PCR; TCRdb's copy keeps in-frame clones and lacks some. This table has over 120,000 clones, about 85% appearing once. The source material was peripheral blood. The source is a human donor with acute or convalescent COVID-19. The donor label of this sample is uncertain.

This chain uses TRBV12-5 with TRBJ2-2; D gene unclear. From germline, CDR1 is LGHNT and CDR2 FRNRAP. The CDR3 length is 13 residues. The V gene lost 5 bases and the J gene lost 1 base, with 5 bases spanning the gap. In DNA, the CDR3 is TGTGCTAGTGGTCAACAGAACACCGGGGAGCTGTTTTTT. Residues: CASGQQNTGELFF.

To note about this clone: This sample also contains other DNA sequences that code for the same CDR3. J is TRBJ2-5 and V is TRBV18; D unclear. Trimming took off 0 bases at V and 3 bases at J, with 5 bases between the two ends. Per germline, CDR1 KGHSH and CDR2 LQKENI. This CDR3 contains 13 residues. The DNA for the CDR3 is TGTGCCAGCTCACCACCGTCGGAAGAGACCCAGTACTTC. It encodes CASSPPSEETQYF. The whole variable domain, remainder taken from reference TRBV18 and TRBJ2-5, is NAGVMQNPRHLVRRRGQEARLRCSPMKGHSHVYWYRQLPEEGLKFMVYLQKENIIDESGMPKERFSAEFPKEGPSILRIQQVVRGDSAAYFCASSPPSEETQYFGPGTRLLVL.

J is TRBJ2-1 and V is TRBV4-3, with 8 bases that match TRBD2. V shed 0 bases and J 6 bases; nucleotides not matched to a gene: 10. This CDR3 comprises 17 residues. The germline V gene encodes CDR1 LGHNA and CDR2 YSLEER. CDR3 DNA: TGCGCCAGCAGCCAAGAGCTAACCGGGACTAGTGGCAATGAGCAGTTCTTC. It yields the protein CASSQELTGTSGNEQFF.

The chain combines TRBV7-2 with TRBJ2-1, with D perhaps matching TRBD2 (6 bases). Looked up from germline, CDR1 is SGHTA and CDR2 is FQGNSA. The CDR3 is 14 residues long. V was shortened by 0 bases and J by 6 bases, with 9 bases between the two germline ends. The chain's CDR3 is CASSLAGGFNEQFF. The DNA of the CDR3 is TGTGCCAGCAGCTTAGCAGGAGGGTTCAATGAGCAGTTCTTC.

This clone was counted a few times. The rearrangement uses TRBV19 and TRBJ1-2; tentatively, D is TRBD1 (5 bases). This CDR3 region has 13 residues. V shed 3 bases and J shed 6 bases, with 11 bases lying between them. Germline CDR1 reads LNHDA; CDR2 reads SQIVND (reference sequence). The CDR3 sequence is CASSIVGADGYTF. In nucleotides, the CDR3 is TGTGCCAGTAGTATCGTAGGGGCGGATGGCTACACCTTC. Full variable domain (outside the CDR3, taken from reference TRBV19 and TRBJ1-2): DGGITQSPKYLFRKEGQNVTLSCEQNLNHDAMYWYRQDPGQGLRLIYYSQIVNDFQKGDIAEGYSVSREKKESFPLTVTSAQKNPTAFYLCASSIVGADGYTFGSGTRLTVV.

The CDR3 coding sequence is TGCGCCAGCAGCGGCGGGGGGGCTGGGAATGAGCAGTTCTTC. This encodes CASSGGGAGNEQFF. This sequence joins TRBV5-1 and TRBJ2-1; 9 nucleotides align to TRBD2. Germline CDR1 SGHRS, CDR2 YFSETQ. CDR3 length equals 14 residues. Trimming cost V 4 bases and J 7 bases; bases outside gene matches: 6.